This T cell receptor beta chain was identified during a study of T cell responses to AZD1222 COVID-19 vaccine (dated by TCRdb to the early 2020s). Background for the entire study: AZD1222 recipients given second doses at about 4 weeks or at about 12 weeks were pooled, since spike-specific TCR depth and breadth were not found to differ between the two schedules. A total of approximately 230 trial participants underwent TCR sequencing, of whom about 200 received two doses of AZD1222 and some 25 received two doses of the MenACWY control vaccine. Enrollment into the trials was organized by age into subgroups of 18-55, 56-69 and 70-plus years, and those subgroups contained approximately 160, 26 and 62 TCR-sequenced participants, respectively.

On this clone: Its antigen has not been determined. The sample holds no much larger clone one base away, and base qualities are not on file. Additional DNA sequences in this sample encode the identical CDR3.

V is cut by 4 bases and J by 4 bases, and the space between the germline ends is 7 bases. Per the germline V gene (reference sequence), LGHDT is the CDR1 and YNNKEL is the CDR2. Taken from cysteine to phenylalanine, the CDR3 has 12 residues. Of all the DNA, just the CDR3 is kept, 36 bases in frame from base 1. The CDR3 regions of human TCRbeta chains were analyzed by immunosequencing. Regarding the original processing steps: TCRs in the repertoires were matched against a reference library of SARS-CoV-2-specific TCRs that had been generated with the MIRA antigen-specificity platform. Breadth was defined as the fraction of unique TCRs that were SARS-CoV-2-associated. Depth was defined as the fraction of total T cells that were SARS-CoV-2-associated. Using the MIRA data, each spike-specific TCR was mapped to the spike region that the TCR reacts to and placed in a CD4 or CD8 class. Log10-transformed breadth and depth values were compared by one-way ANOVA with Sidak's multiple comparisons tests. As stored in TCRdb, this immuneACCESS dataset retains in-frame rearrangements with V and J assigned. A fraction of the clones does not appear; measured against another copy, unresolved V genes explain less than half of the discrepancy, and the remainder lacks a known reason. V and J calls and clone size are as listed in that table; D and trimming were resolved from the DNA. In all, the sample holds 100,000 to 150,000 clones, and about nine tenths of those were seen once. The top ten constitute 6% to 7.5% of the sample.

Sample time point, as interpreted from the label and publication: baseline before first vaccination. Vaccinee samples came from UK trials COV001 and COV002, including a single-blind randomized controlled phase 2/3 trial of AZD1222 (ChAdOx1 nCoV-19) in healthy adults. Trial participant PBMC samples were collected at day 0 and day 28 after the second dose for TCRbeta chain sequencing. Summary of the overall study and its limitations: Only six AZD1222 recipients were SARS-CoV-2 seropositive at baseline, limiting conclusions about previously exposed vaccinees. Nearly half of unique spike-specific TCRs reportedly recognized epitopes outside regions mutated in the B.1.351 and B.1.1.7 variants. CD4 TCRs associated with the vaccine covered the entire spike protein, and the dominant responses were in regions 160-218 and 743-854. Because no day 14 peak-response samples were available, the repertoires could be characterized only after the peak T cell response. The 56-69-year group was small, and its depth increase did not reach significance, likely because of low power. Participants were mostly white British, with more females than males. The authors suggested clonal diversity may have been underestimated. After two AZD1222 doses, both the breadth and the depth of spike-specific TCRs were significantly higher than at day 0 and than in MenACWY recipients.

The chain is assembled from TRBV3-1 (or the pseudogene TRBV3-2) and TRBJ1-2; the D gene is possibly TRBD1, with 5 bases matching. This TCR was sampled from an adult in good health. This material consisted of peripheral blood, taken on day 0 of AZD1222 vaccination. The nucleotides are TGTGCCAGCAGCCCGGGACGCTATGGCTACACCTTC. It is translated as CASSPGRYGYTF.